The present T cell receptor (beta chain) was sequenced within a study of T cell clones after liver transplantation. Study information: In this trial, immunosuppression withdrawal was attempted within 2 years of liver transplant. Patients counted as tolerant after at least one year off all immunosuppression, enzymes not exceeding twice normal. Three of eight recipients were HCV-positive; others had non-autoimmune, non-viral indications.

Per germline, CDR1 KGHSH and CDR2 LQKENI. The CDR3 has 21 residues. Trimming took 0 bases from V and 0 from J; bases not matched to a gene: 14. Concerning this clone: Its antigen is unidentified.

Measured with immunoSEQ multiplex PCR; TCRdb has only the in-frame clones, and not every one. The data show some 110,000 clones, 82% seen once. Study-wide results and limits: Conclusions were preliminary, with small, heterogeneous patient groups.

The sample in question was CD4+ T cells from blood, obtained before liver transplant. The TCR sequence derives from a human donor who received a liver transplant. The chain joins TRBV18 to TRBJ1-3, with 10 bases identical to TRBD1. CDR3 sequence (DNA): TGTGCCAGCTCACCACCCAGACGGGGACAGGGGCCAACCCGCTCTGGAAACACCATATATTTT. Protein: CASSPPRRGQGPTRSGNTIYF.